This entry features one TCR beta chain sequence. This sample stems from a study of blood T cell repertoires in COVID-19. With V trimmed by 6 bases and J by 4 bases, 13 bases remained unmatched. The CDR3 runs to 16 residues. Germline V CDR1 and CDR2: ENHRY, SYGVKD. Authors' processing steps: Estimated nucleated cell counts came from reference gene primer amplification. The protocol was immunoSEQ multiplex PCR, while the TCRdb copy is restricted to in-frame clones and leaves out a portion. V and J calls and clone size are as listed in that table; D and trimming were resolved from the DNA. The data contain over 200,000 clones, 85% of them singletons. Two consecutive negative NP/OP PCR tests, clearance, or resolved symptoms defined Cohort 3 recovery.

Sequenced: PBMCs or T cells enriched from blood (not recorded which). The TCR was taken from a man aged 35 to 55 who had recovered from COVID-19. This chain connects TRBV10-3 to TRBJ2-7, with 9 nucleotides matching TRBD2. The CDR3 here is CAISPAASGIGYEQYF. The CDR3 nucleotides are TGTGCCATCAGCCCCGCGGCTAGCGGGATAGGATACGAGCAGTACTTC.